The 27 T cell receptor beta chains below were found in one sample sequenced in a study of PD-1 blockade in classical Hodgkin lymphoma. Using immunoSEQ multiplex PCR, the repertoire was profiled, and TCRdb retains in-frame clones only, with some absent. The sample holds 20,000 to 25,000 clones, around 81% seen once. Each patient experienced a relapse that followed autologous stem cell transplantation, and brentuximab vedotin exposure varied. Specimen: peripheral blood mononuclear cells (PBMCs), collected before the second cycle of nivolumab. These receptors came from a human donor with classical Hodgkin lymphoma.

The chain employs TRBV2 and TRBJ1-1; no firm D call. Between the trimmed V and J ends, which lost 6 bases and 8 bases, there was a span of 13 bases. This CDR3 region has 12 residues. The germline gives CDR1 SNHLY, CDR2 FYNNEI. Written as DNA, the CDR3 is TGTGCCAGCAGGCGGCGCGGCCCCGAAGCTTTCTTT. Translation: CASRRRGPEAFF.

The CDR3 DNA reads TGTGCCAGCAGCCTCCGGACAGGGAAGGGGACTGAAGCTTTCTTT. Residues: CASSLRTGKGTEAFF. The chain combines TRBV6-1 with TRBJ1-1; TRBD1 matches 8 bases. Per the germline V gene, CDR1 is MNHNS and CDR2 is SASEGT. V shed 6 bases and J 5 bases; nucleotides not matched to a gene: 11. The CDR3 loop spans 15 amino acids.

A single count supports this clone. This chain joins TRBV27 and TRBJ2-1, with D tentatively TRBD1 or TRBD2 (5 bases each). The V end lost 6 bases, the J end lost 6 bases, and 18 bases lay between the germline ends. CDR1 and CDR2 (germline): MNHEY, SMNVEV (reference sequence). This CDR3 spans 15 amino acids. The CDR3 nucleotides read TGTGCCAGCAGCCGCCTTCCCGGGGCGGGCAATGAGCAGTTCTTC. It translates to CASSRLPGAGNEQFF.

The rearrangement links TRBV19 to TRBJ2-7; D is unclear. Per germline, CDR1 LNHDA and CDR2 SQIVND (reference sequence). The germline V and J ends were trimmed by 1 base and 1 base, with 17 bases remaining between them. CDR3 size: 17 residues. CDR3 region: CASSIGSSNGRSYEQYF. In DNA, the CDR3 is TGTGCCAGTAGTATAGGCTCCAGCAACGGTAGGTCCTACGAGCAGTACTTC. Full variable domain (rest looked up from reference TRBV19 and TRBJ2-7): DGGITQSPKYLFRKEGQNVTLSCEQNLNHDAMYWYRQDPGQGLRLIYYSQIVNDFQKGDIAEGYSVSREKKESFPLTVTSAQKNPTAFYLCASSIGSSNGRSYEQYFGPGTRLTVT.

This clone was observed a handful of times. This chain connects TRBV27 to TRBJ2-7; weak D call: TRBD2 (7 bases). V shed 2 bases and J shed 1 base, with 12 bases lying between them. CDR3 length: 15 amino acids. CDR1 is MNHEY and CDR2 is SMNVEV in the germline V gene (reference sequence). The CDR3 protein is CASSLARGPSYEQYF. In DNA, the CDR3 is TGTGCCAGCAGTTTAGCGCGGGGGCCTTCCTACGAGCAGTACTTC.

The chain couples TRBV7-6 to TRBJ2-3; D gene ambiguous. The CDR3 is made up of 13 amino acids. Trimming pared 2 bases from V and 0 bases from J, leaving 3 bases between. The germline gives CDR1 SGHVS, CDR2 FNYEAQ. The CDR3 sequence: CASSLYSTDTQYF. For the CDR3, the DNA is TGTGCCAGCAGCTTATACAGCACAGATACGCAGTATTTT.

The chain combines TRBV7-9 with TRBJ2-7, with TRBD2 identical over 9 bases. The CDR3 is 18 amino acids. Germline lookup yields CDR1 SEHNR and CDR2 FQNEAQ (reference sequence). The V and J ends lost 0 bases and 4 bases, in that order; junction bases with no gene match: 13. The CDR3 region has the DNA TGTGCCAGCAGCTTAGCTAGGGGCGGTCTAGCGGGACTTTACGAGCAGTACTTC. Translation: CASSLARGGLAGLYEQYF.

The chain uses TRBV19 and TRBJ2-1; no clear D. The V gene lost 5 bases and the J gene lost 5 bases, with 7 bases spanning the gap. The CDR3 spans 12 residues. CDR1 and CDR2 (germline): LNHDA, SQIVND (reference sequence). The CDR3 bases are TGTGCCAGTAGTCCCTATAACAATGAGCAGTTCTTC. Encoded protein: CASSPYNNEQFF.

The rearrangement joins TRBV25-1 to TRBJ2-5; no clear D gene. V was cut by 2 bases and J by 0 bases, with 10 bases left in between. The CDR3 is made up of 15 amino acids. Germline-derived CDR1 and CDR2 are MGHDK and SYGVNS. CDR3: CASSEVRLNQETQYF. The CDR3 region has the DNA TGTGCCAGCAGTGAAGTCCGGCTGAACCAAGAGACCCAGTACTTC.

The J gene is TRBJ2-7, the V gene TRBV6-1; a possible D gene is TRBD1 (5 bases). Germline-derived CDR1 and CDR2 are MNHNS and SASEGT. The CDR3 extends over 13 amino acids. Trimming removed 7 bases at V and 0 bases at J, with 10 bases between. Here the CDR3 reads CASNLGHSYEQYF. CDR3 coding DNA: TGTGCCAGCAATTTGGGGCACTCCTACGAGCAGTACTTC.

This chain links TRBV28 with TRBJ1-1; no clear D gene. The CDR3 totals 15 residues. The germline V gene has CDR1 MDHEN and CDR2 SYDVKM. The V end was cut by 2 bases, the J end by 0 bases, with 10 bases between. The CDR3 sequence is CASSLPGIMNTEAFF. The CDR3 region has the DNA TGTGCCAGCAGTTTACCAGGTATCATGAACACTGAAGCTTTCTTT. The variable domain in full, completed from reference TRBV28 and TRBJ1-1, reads DVKVTQSSRYLVKRTGEKVFLECVQDMDHENMFWYRQDPGLGLRLIYFSYDVKMKEKGDIPEGYSVSREKKERFSLILESASTNQTSMYLCASSLPGIMNTEAFFGQGTRLTVV.

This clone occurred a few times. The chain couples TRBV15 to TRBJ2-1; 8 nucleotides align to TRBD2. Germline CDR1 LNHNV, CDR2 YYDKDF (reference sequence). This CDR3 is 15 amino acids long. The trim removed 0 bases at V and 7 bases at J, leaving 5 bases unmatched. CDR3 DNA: TGTGCCACCAGCAGAGATAGCGGGATAGCAAATGAGCAGTTCTTC. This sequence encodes CATSRDSGIANEQFF.

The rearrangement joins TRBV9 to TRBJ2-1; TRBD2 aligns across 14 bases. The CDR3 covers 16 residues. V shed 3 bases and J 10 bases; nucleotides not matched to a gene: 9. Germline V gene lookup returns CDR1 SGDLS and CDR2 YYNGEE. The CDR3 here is CASSAPGLAGAGEQFF. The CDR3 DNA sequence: TGTGCCAGCAGCGCCCCGGGACTAGCGGGAGCGGGGGAGCAGTTCTTC.

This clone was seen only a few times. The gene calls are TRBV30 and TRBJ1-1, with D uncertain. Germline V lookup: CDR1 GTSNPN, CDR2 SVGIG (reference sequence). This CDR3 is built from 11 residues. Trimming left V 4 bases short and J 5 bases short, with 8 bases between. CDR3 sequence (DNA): TGTGCCTGGACAGACGGGACTGAAGCTTTCTTT. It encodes CAWTDGTEAFF.

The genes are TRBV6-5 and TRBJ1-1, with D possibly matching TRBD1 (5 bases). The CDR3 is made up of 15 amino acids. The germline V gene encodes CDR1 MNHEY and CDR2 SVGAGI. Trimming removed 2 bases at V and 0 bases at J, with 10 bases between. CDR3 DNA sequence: TGTGCCAGCAGTTACGCGGGACTGATGAACACTGAAGCTTTCTTT. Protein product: CASSYAGLMNTEAFF.

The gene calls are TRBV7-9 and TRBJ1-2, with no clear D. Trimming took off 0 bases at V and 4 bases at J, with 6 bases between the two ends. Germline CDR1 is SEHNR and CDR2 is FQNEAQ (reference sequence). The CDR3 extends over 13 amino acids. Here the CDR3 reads CASSLAHSYGYTF. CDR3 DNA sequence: TGTGCCAGCAGCTTAGCGCACAGCTATGGCTACACCTTC.

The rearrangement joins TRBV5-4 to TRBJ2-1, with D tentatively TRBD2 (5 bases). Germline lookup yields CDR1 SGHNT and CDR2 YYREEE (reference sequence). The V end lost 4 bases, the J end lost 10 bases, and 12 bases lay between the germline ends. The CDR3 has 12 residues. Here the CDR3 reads CASSLVAQEQFF. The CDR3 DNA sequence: TGTGCCAGCAGCCTGGTAGCGCAAGAGCAGTTCTTC.

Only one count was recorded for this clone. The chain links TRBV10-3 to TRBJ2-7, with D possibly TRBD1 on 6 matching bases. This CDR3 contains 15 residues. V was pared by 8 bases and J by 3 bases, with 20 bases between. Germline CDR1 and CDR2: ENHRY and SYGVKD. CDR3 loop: CAIGFIAGVYYEQYF. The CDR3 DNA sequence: TGTGCCATCGGATTTATCGCAGGGGTGTACTACGAGCAGTACTTC.

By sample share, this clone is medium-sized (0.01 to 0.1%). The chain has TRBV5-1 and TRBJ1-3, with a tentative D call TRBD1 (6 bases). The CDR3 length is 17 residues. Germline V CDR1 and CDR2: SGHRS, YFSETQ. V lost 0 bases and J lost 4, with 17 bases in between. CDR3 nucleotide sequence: TGCGCCAGCAGCTTGGGCCCCGACAGGTTATCCGGAAACACCATATATTTT. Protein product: CASSLGPDRLSGNTIYF.

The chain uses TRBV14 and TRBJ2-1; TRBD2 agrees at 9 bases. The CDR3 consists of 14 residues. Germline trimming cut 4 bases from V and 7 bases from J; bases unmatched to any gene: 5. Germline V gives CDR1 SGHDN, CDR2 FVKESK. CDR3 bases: TGTGCCAGCAGCCCCCGGCTAGCGGGAAATGAGCAGTTCTTC. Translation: CASSPRLAGNEQFF.

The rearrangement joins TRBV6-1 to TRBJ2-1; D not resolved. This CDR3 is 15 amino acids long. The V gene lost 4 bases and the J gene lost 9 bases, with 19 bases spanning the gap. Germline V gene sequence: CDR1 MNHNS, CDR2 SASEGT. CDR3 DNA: TGTGCCAGCAGTGTGTTGGACCCCCCCATACGTGAGCAGTTCTTC. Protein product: CASSVLDPPIREQFF.

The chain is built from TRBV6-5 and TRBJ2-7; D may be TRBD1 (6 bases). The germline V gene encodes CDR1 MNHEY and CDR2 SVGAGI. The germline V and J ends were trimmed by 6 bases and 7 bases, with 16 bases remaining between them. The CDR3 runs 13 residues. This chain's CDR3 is CASRERPGQEQYF. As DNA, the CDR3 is TGTGCCAGCAGGGAGAGACCTGGACAGGAGCAGTACTTC.

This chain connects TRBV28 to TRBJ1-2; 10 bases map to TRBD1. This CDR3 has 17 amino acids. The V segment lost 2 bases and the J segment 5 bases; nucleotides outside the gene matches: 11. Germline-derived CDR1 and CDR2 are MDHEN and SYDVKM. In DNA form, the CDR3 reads TGTGCCAGCAGTTTACCGGACAGGGGGACCCGCGGTTATGGCTACACCTTC. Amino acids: CASSLPDRGTRGYGYTF.

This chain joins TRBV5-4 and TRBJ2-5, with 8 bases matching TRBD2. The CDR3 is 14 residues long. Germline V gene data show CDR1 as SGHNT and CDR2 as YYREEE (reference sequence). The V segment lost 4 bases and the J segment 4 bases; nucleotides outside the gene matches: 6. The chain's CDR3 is CASSKLGGGETQYF. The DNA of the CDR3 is TGTGCCAGCAGCAAACTCGGGGGGGGAGAGACCCAGTACTTC. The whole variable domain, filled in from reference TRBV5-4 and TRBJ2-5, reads ETGVTQSPTHLIKTRGQQVTLRCSSQSGHNTVSWYQQALGQGPQFIFQYYREEENGRGNFPPRFSGLQFPNYSSELNVNALELDDSALYLCASSKLGGGETQYFGPGTRLLVL.

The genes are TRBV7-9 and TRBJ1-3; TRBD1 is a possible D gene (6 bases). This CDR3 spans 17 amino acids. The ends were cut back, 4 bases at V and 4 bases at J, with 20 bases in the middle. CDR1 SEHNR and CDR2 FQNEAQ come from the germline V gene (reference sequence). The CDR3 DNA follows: TGTGCCAGCAGCTCTGTCCCCCGGGGGCCGGGAGGAAACACCATATATTTT. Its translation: CASSSVPRGPGGNTIYF.

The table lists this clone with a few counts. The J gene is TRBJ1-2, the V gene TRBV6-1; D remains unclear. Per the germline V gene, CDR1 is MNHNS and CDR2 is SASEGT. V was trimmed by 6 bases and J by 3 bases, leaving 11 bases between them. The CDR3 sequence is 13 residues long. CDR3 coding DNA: TGTGCCAGCAGCATCGCAAGGGACTATGGCTACACCTTC. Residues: CASSIARDYGYTF.

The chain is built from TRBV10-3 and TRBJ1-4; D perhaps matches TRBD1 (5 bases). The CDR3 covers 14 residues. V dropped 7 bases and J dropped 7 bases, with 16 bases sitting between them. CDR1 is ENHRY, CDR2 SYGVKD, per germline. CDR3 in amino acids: CAITSGGKGEKLFF. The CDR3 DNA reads TGTGCCATCACTTCCGGGGGTAAAGGTGAAAAACTGTTTTTT.